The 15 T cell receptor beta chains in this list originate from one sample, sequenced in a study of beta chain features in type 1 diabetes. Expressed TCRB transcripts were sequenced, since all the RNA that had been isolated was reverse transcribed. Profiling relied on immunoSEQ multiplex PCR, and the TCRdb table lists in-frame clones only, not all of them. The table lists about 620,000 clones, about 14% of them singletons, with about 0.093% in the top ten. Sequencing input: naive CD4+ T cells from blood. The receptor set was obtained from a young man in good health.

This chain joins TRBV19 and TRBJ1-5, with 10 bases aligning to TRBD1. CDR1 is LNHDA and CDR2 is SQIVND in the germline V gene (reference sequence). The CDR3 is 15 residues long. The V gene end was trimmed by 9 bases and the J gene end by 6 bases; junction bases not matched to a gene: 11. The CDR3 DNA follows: TGTGCCAGCCGAGGTGTGACAGGGGGCGGTCAGCCCCAGCATTTT. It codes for CASRGVTGGGQPQHF. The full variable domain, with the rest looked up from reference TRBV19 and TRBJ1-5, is DGGITQSPKYLFRKEGQNVTLSCEQNLNHDAMYWYRQDPGQGLRLIYYSQIVNDFQKGDIAEGYSVSREKKESFPLTVTSAQKNPTAFYLCASRGVTGGGQPQHFGDGTRLSIL.

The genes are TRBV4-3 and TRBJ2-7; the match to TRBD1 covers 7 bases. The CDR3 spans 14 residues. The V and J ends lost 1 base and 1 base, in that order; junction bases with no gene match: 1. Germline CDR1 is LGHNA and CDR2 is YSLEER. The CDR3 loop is CASSQATGSYEQYF. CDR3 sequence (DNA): TGCGCCAGCAGCCAAGCGACAGGGTCCTACGAGCAGTACTTC.

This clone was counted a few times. This CDR3 reads CASSAWRTTDTQYF. CDR3 DNA: TGTGCCAGCAGTGCCTGGCGGACGACAGATACGCAGTATTTT. V and J are TRBV2 and TRBJ2-3; no reliable D call. The CDR3 is 14 residues long. CDR1 is SNHLY, CDR2 FYNNEI, per germline. V lost 4 bases and J lost 3, with 11 bases in between.

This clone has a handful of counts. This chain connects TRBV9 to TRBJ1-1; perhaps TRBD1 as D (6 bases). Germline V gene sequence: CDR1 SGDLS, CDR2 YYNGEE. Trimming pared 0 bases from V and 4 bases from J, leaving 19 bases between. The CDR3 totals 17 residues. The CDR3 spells CASSVGGQMRRGTEAFF. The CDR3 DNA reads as TGTGCCAGCAGCGTAGGGGGGCAGATGAGGCGCGGCACTGAAGCTTTCTTT.

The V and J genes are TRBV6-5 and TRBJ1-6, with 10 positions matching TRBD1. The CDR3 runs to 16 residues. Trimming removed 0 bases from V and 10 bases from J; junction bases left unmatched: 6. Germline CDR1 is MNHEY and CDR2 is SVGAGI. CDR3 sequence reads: CASSYSGTGVGSPLHF. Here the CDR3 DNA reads TGTGCCAGCAGTTACTCCGGGACAGGGGTCGGCTCACCCCTCCACTTT.

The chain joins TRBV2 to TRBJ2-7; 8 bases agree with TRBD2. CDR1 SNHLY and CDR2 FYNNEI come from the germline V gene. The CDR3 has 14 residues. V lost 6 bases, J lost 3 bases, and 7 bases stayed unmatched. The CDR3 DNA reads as TGTGCCAGCAGGGTTAGCGGGATTGTCTACGAGCAGTACTTC. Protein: CASRVSGIVYEQYF.

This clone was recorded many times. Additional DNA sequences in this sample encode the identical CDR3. CDR3 bases: TGTGCCATCAGTGAGGGCTACGAGCAGTACTTC. The encoded protein is CAISEGYEQYF. The V call is TRBV10-3, the J call TRBJ2-7; D unresolved. The CDR3 runs to 11 residues. V was pared by 2 bases and J by 3 bases, with 2 bases between. Germline CDR1 reads ENHRY; CDR2 reads SYGVKD.

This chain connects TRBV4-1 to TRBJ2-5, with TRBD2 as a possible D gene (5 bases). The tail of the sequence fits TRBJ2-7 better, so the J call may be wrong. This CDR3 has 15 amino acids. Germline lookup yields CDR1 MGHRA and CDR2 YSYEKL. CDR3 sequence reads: CASSQEGSRGYEQYF. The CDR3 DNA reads TGCGCCAGCAGCCAAGAGGGCTCAAGAGGGTACGAGCAGTACTTC.

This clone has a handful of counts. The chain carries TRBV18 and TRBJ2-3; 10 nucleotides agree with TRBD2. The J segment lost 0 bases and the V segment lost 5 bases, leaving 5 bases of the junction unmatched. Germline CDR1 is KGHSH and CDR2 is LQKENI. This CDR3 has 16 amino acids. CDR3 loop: CASSGRLAGSTDTQYF. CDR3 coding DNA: TGTGCCAGCTCAGGCCGACTAGCGGGTAGCACAGATACGCAGTATTTT.

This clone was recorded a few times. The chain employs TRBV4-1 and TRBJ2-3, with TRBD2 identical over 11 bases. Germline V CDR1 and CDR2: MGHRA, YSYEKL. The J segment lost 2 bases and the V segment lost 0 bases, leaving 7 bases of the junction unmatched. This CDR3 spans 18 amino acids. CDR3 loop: CASSQDRGTSGLTDTQYF. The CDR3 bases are TGCGCCAGCAGCCAAGATCGGGGGACTAGCGGACTCACAGATACGCAGTATTTT.

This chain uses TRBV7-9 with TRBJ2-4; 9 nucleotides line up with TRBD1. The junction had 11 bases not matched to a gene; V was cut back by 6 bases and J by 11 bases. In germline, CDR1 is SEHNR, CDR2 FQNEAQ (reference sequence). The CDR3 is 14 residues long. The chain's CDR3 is CASSPSGTGLVQYF. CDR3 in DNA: TGTGCCAGCAGTCCATCCGGGACAGGGCTAGTTCAGTACTTC.

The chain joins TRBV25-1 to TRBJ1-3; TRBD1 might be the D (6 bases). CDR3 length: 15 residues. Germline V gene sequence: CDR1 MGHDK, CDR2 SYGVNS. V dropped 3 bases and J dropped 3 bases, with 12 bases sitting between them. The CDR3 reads CASSETSGVGNTIYF. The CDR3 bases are TGTGCCAGCAGTGAGACGTCAGGGGTTGGAAACACCATATATTTT.

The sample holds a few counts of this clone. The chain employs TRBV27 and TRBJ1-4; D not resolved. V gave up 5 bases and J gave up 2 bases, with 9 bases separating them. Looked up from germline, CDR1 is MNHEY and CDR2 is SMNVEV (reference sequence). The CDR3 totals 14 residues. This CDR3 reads CASSQAVTNEKLFF. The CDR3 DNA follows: TGTGCCAGCAGTCAAGCGGTGACTAATGAAAAACTGTTTTTT.

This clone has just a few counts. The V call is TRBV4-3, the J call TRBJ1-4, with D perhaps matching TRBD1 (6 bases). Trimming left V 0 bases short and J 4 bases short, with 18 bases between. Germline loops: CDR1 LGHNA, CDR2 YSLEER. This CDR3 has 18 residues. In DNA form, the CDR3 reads TGCGCCAGCAGCCAAGAACCCGATCGGACAGTGGGTAATGAAAAACTGTTTTTT. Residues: CASSQEPDRTVGNEKLFF.

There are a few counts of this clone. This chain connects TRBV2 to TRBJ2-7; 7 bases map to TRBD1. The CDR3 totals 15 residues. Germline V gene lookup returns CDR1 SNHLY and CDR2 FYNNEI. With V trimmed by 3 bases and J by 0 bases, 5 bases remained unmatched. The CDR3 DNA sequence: TGTGCCAGCAGTGACCCCGGGACAGCCTCCTACGAGCAGTACTTC. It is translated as CASSDPGTASYEQYF. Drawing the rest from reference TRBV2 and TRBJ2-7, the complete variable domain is EPEVTQTPSHQVTQMGQEVILRCVPISNHLYFYWYRQILGQKVEFLVSFYNNEISEKSEIFDDQFSVERPDGSNFTLKIRSTKLEDSAMYFCASSDPGTASYEQYFGPGTRLTVT.